This T cell receptor (beta chain) was documented in a study of blood T cell repertoires in COVID-19. As for the study in general: Specimens from acute and convalescent COVID-19 originated in the United States, Italy and Spain. Sample material is recorded as cDNA or gDNA derived from T cells, B-cell-depleted T cells, or PBMCs.

The age range of participants was about 18 to 100 years, with residence in about two dozen US areas. Recovered status applied to Cohort 3 donors who had two consecutive negative PCRs. It also applied to those with clearance or with symptom resolution. Some clones are missing from TCRdb's copy, which holds only in-frame ones; the method was immunoSEQ multiplex PCR. The sample shows about 330,000 clones, 87% of them seen only once. Germline V gene sequence: CDR1 SEHNR, CDR2 FQNEAQ (reference sequence). This CDR3 is 17 amino acids long. V lost 1 base to trimming and J lost 5 bases, with 20 bases between them.

The material sequenced was PBMCs or T cells enriched from blood (not recorded which). This sequence was found in a woman in her twenties or thirties who had recovered from COVID-19. The rearrangement joins TRBV7-9 to TRBJ2-5; the D gene is possibly TRBD2 (6 bases). In DNA form, the CDR3 reads TGTGCCAGCAGCTTAGATTGGAGGGACCGTAGTCAGGAGACCCAGTACTTC. It is translated as CASSLDWRDRSQETQYF.